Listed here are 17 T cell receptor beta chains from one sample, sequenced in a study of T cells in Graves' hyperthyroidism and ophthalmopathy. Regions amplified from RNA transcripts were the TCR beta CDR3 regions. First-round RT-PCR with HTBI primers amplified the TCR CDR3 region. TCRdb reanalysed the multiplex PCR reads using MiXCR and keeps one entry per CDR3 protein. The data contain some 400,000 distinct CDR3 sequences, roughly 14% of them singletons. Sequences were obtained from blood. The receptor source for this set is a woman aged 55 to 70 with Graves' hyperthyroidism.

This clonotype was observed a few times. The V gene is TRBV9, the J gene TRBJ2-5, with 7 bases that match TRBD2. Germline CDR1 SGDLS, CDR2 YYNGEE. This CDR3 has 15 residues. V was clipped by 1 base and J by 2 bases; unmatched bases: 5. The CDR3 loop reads CASSVTPGGQETQYF. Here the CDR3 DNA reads TGTGCCAGCAGCGTAACCCCGGGAGGACAAGAGACCCAGTACTTC. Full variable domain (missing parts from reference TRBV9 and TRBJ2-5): DSGVTQTPKHLITATGQRVTLRCSPRSGDLSVYWYQQSLDQGLQFLIQYYNGEERAKGNILERFSAQQFPDLHSELNLSSLELGDSALYFCASSVTPGGQETQYFGPGTRLLVL.

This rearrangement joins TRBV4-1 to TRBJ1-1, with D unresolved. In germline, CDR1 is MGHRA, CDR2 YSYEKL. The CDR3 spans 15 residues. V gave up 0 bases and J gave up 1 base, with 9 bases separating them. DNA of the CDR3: TGCGCCAGCAGCCAAGATACCGGACCGAACACTGAAGCTTTCTTT. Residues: CASSQDTGPNTEAFF.

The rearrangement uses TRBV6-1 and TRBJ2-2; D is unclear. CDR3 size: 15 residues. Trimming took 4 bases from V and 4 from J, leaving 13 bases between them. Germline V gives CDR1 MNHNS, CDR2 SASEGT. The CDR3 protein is CASSAERIPTGELFF. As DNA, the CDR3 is TGTGCCAGCAGTGCCGAGAGGATCCCCACCGGGGAGCTGTTTTTT.

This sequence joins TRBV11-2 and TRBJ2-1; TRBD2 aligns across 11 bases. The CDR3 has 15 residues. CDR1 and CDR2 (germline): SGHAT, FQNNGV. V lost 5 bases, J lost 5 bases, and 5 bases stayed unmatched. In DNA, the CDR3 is TGTGCCAGCAGCCCCCAGGGACTAGCGGACAATGAGCAGTTCTTC. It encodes CASSPQGLADNEQFF.

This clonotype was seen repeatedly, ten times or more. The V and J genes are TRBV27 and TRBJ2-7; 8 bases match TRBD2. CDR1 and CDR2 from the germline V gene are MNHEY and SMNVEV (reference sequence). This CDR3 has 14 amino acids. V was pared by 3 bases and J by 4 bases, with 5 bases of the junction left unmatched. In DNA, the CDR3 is TGTGCCAGCAGTTTCTCGGGACTAGGGTACGAGCAGTACTTC. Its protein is CASSFSGLGYEQYF.

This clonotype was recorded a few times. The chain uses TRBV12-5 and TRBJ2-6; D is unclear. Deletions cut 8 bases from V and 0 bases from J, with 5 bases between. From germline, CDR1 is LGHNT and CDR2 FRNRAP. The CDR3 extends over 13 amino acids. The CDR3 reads CASLLSGANVLTF. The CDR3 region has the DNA TGTGCTAGTCTCCTCTCTGGGGCCAACGTCCTGACTTTC.

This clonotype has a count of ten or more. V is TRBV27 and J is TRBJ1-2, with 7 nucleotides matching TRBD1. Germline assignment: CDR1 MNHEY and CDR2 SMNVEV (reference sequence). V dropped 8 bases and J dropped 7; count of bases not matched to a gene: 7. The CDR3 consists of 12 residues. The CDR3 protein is CASGKGAVGYTF. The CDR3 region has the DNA TGTGCCAGCGGGAAGGGGGCGGTTGGCTACACCTTC.

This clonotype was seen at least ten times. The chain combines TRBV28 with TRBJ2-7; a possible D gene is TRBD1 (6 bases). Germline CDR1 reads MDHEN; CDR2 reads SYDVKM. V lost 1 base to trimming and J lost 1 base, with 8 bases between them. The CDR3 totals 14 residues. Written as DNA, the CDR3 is TGTGCCAGCAGTTTATCTGACAGGTCCTACGAGCAGTACTTC. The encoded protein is CASSLSDRSYEQYF. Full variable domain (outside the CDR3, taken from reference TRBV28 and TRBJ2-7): DVKVTQSSRYLVKRTGEKVFLECVQDMDHENMFWYRQDPGLGLRLIYFSYDVKMKEKGDIPEGYSVSREKKERFSLILESASTNQTSMYLCASSLSDRSYEQYFGPGTRLTVT.

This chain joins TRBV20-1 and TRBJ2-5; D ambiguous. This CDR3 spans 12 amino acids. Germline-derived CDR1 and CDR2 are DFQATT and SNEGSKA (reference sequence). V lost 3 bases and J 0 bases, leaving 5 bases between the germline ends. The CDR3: CSASWNQETQYF. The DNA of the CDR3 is TGCAGTGCTAGCTGGAACCAAGAGACCCAGTACTTC.

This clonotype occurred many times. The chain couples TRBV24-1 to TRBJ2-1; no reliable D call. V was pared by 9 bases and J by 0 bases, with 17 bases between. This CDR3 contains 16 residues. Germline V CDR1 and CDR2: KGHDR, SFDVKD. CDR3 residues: CATLRWGLSSYNEQFF. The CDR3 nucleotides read TGTGCCACCCTGAGATGGGGTTTGAGCTCCTACAATGAGCAGTTCTTC.

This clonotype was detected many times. The CDR3 is CASSDAEGAAYEQYF. CDR3 DNA sequence: TGCGCCAGCAGTGATGCTGAGGGGGCGGCCTACGAGCAGTACTTC. This chain links TRBV10-2 with TRBJ2-7; the match to TRBD1 covers 7 bases. The CDR3 totals 15 residues. Germline V gives CDR1 WSHSY, CDR2 SAAADI. Losses at the gene ends were 3 bases for V and 2 bases for J; bases not matched to a gene: 7.

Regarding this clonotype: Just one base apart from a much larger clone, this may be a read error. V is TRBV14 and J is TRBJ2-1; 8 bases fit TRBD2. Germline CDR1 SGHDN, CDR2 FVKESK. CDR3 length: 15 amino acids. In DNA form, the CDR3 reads TGTGCCAGCAGCCAAGTTCTGGGACTAGTCAATGAGCAGTCCTTC. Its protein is CASSQVLGLVNEQSF.

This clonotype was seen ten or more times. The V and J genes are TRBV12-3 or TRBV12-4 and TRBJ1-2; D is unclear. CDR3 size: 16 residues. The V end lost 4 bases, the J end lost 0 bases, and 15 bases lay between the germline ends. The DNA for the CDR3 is TGTGCCAGCAGTTCGGACGTAAACAAAGCTAACTATGGCTACACCTTC. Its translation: CASSSDVNKANYGYTF.

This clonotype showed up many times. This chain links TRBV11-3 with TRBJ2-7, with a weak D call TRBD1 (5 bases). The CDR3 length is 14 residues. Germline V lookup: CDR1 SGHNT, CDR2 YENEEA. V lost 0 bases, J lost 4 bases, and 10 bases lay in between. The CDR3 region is CASSLEGQRYEQYF. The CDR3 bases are TGTGCCAGCAGCTTAGAAGGACAACGATACGAGCAGTACTTC.

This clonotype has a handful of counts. CDR3 residues: CATSLGGDSKNIQYF. The CDR3 DNA sequence: TGTGCCACCAGTTTGGGGGGGGACAGCAAAAACATTCAGTACTTC. This sequence joins TRBV24-1 and TRBJ2-4, with D perhaps TRBD1 or TRBD2 (7 bases each). Germline CDR1 is KGHDR and CDR2 is SFDVKD. This CDR3 is built from 15 residues. With 6 bases removed from V and 3 bases from J, the gap between germline ends came to 14 bases.

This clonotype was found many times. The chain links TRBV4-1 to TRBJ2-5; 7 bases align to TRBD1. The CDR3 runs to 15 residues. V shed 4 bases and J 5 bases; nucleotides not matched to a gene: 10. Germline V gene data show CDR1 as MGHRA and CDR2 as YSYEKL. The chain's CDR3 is CASSRTGGAAETQYF. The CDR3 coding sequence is TGCGCCAGCAGCCGGACAGGTGGAGCGGCGGAGACCCAGTACTTC.

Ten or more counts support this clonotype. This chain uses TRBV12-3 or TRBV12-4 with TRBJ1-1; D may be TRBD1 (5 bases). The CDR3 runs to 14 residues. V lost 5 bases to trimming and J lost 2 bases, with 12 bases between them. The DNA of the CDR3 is TGTGCCAGCAGTCTCTGGGGCGGAAACACTGAAGCTTTCTTT. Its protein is CASSLWGGNTEAFF.